The clone carrying this T cell receptor beta chain was recorded a few times. Trimming took 5 bases from V and 1 from J, leaving 14 bases between them. The CDR3 covers 15 residues. The germline V gene encodes CDR1 SGHTA and CDR2 FQGNSA. Primers used in a second PCR of about 6 to 12 cycles were a sample-barcoded 5' primer and a J-beta primer mix. Each CDR3 protein is one row after TCRdb ran MiXCR on the 5' RACE reads. Here the sample spans about 760,000 distinct CDR3 sequences, approximately 25% being singletons. This sample stems from a study of blood T cells in healthy people across ages. These same data were also listed under a study on T cells of mothers and their children. This second study notes: A few healthy Caucasian mothers gave samples, and so did their six children.

This TCR was recovered from a boy younger than 18 in good health. The sequenced sample consisted of blood. This chain links TRBV7-2 with TRBJ1-2; a weak D match, TRBD1 (5 bases). CDR3 sequence reads: CASSTPGQFNYGYTF. The CDR3 DNA follows: TGTGCCAGCAGCACCCCAGGGCAGTTTAACTATGGCTACACCTTC. Drawing the rest from reference TRBV7-2 and TRBJ1-2, the complete variable domain is GAGVSQSPSNKVTEKGKDVELRCDPISGHTALYWYRQSLGQGLEFLIYFQGNSAPDKSGLPSDRFSAERTGGSVSTLTIQRTQQEDSAVYLCASSTPGQFNYGYTFGSGTRLTVV.